This T cell receptor (beta chain) was sequenced for a study of blood T cell repertoires in COVID-19. This clone appeared a single time. The V gene's germline CDR1 is SGHAT and CDR2 FQNNGV. The ends were cut back, 0 bases at V and 4 bases at J, with 12 bases in the middle. This CDR3 is 15 amino acids long. Clones were sequenced by immunoSEQ multiplex PCR, and TCRdb holds only the in-frame ones, with some missing. The sample has roughly 190,000 clones; approximately 90% are singletons. The sequence was collected from a man aged 55 to 70 with active or convalescent COVID-19. Sequencing was done on a sample of peripheral blood. V is TRBV11-2 and J is TRBJ1-2; a weak D match, TRBD1 (5 bases). The CDR3 coding sequence is TGTGCCAGCAGCTTAGACCCCAGGGAAGGCTATGGCTACACCTTC. It yields the protein CASSLDPREGYGYTF.